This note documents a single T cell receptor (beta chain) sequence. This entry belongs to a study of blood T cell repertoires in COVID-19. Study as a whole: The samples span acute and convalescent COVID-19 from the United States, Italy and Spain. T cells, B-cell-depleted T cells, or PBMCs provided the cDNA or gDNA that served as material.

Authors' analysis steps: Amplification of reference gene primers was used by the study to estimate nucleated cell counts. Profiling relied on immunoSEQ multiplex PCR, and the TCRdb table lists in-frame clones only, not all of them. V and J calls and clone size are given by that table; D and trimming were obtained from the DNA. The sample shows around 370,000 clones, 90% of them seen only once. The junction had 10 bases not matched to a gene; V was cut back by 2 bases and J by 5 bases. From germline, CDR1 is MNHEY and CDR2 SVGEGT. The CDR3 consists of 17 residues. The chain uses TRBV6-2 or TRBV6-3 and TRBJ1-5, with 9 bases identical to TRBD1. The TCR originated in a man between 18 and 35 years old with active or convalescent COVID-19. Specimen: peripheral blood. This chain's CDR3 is CASSYPWDRAYHQPQHF. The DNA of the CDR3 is TGTGCCAGCAGTTACCCTTGGGACAGGGCCTATCATCAGCCCCAGCATTTT.